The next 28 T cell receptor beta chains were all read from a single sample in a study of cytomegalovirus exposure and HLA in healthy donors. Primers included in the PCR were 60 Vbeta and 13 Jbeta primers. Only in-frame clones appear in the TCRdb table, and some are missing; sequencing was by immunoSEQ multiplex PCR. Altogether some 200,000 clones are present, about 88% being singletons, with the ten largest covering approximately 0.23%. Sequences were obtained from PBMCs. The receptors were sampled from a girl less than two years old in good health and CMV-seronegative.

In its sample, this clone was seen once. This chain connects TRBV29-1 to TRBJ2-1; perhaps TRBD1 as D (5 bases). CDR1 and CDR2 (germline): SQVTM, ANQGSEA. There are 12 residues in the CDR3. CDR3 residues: CSVRGEYNEQFF. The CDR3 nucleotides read TGCAGTGTTAGGGGCGAGTACAATGAGCAGTTCTTC.

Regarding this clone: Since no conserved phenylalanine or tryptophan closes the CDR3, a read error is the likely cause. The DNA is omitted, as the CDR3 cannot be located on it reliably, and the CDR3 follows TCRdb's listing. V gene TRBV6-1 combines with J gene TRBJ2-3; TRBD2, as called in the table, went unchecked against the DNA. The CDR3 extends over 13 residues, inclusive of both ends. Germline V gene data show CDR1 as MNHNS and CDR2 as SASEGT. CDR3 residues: CASSEMGLAGGQV.

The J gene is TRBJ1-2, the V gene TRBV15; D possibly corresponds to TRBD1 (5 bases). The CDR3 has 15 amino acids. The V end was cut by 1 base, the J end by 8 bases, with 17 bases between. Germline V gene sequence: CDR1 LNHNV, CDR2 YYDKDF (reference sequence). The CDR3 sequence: CATSRAQGGTRGYTF. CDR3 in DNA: TGTGCCACCAGCAGAGCTCAGGGAGGAACGAGAGGCTACACCTTC.

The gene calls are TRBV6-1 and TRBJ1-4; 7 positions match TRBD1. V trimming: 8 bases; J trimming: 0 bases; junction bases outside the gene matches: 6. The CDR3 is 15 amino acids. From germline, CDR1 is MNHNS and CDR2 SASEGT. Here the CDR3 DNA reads TGTGCCAGCCGCGACAGGGTAGCAACTAATGAAAAACTGTTTTTT. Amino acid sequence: CASRDRVATNEKLFF.

This CDR3 reads CAIGGLAGVSSYEQYF. The CDR3 DNA reads TGTGCCATCGGGGGACTAGCGGGGGTAAGCTCCTACGAGCAGTACTTC. V and J are TRBV10-3 and TRBJ2-7, with 14 bases lining up with TRBD2. J was trimmed by 0 bases and V by 8 bases; bases with no gene match: 6. This CDR3 region has 16 residues. Germline values: CDR1 ENHRY, CDR2 SYGVKD.

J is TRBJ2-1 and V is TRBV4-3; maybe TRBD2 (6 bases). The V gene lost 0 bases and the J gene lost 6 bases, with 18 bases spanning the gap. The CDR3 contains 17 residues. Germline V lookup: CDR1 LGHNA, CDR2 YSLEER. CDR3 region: CASSQELPLALANEQFF. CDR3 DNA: TGCGCCAGCAGCCAAGAGCTTCCACTAGCACTGGCCAATGAGCAGTTCTTC.

The CDR3 DNA reads TGTGCCAGCAGCCCTCGACAGGCTCCCTACGAGCAGTACTTC. This sequence encodes CASSPRQAPYEQYF. J is TRBJ2-5 and V is TRBV7-9; D might be TRBD1 (6 bases). TRBJ2-7 matches the DNA end more closely, so the J call is doubtful. The V gene's germline CDR1 is SEHNR and CDR2 FQNEAQ (reference sequence). The CDR3 is 14 residues long.

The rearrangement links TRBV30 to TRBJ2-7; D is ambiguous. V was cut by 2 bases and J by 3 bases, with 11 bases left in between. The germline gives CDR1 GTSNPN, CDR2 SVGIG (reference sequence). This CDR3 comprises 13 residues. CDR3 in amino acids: CAWSWADDYEQYF. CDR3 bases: TGTGCCTGGAGTTGGGCCGATGACTACGAGCAGTACTTC.

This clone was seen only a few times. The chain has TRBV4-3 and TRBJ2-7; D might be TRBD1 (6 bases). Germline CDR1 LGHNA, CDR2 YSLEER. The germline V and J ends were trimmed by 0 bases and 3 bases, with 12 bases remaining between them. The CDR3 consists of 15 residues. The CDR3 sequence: CASSQEDRTRYEQYF. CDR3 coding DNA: TGCGCCAGCAGCCAAGAAGACAGGACCCGCTACGAGCAGTACTTC.

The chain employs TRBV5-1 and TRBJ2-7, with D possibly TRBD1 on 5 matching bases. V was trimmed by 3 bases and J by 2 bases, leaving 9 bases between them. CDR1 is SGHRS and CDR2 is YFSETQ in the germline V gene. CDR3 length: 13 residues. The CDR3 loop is CASSWGDAYEQYF. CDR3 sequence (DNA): TGCGCCAGCAGCTGGGGCGATGCCTACGAGCAGTACTTC. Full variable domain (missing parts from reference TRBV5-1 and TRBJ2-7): KAGVTQTPRYLIKTRGQQVTLSCSPISGHRSVSWYQQTPGQGLQFLFEYFSETQRNKGNFPGRFSGRQFSNSRSEMNVSTLELGDSALYLCASSWGDAYEQYFGPGTRLTVT.

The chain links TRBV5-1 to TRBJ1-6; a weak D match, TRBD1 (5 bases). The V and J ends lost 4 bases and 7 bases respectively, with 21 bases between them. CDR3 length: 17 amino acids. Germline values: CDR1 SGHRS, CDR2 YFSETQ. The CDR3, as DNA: TGCGCCAGCAGCCCCGATTCCGGGACTCCAACAAATTCACCCCTCCACTTT. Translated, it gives CASSPDSGTPTNSPLHF.

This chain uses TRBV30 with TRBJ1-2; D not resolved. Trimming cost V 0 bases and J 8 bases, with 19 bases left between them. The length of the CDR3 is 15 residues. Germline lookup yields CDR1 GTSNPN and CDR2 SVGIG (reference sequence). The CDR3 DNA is TGTGCCTGGAGTGTGATACCTGGGCAGCCCGTAGGCTACACCTTC. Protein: CAWSVIPGQPVGYTF. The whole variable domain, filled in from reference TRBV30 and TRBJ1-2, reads SQTIHQWPATLVQPVGSPLSLECTVEGTSNPNLYWYRQAAGRGLQLLFYSVGIGQISSEVPQNLSASRPQDRQFILSSKKLLLSDSGFYLCAWSVIPGQPVGYTFGSGTRLTVV.

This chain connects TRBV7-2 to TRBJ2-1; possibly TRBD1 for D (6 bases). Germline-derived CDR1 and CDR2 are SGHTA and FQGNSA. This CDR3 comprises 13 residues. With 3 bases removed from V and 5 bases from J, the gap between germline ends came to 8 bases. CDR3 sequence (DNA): TGTGCCAGCAGCTTGGACAGAGACAATGAGCAGTTCTTC. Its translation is CASSLDRDNEQFF.

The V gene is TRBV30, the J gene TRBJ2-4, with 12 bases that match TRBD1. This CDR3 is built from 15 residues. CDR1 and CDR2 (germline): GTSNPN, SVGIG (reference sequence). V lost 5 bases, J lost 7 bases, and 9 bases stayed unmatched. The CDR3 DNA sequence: TGTGCCTGGGGCGCCGGGACAGGGGGCGCGAACATTCAGTACTTC. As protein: CAWGAGTGGANIQYF. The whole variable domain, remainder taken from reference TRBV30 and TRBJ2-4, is SQTIHQWPATLVQPVGSPLSLECTVEGTSNPNLYWYRQAAGRGLQLLFYSVGIGQISSEVPQNLSASRPQDRQFILSSKKLLLSDSGFYLCAWGAGTGGANIQYFGAGTRLSVL.

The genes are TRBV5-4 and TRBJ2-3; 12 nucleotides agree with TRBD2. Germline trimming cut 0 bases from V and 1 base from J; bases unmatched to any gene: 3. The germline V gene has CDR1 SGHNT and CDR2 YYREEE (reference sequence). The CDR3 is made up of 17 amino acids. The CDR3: CASSLGTSGGRTDTQYF. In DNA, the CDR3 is TGTGCCAGCAGCTTGGGTACTAGCGGGGGGCGCACAGATACGCAGTATTTT. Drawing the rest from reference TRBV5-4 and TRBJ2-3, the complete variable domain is ETGVTQSPTHLIKTRGQQVTLRCSSQSGHNTVSWYQQALGQGPQFIFQYYREEENGRGNFPPRFSGLQFPNYSSELNVNALELDDSALYLCASSLGTSGGRTDTQYFGPGTRLTVL.

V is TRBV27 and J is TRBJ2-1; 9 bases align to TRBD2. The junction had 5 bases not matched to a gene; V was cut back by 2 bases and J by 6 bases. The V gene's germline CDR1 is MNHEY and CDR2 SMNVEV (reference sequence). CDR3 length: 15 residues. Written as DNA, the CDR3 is TGTGCCAGCAGTTTAACGGCTAGCGGGACCAATGAGCAGTTCTTC. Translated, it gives CASSLTASGTNEQFF.

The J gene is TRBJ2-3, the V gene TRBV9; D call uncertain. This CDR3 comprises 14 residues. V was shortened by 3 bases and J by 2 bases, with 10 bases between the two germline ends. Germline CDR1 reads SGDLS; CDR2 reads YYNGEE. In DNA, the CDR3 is TGTGCCAGCAGCGCCGACTCGTACACAGATACGCAGTATTTT. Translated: CASSADSYTDTQYF.

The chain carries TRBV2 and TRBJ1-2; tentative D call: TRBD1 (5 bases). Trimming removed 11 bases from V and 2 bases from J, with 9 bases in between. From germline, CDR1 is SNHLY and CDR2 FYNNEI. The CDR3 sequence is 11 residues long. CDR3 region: CAGGGNYGYTF. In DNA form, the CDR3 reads TGTGCCGGGGGGGGGAACTATGGCTACACCTTC. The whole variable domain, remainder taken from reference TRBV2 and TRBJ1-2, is EPEVTQTPSHQVTQMGQEVILRCVPISNHLYFYWYRQILGQKVEFLVSFYNNEISEKSEIFDDQFSVERPDGSNFTLKIRSTKLEDSAMYFCAGGGNYGYTFGSGTRLTVV.

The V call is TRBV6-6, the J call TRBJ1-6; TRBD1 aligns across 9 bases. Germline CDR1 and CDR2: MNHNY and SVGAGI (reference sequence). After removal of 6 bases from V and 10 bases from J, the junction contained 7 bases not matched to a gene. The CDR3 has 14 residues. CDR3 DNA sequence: TGTGCCAGCAGCCTTGACAGGGGGAGATCACCCCTCCACTTT. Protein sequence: CASSLDRGRSPLHF.

CDR3 in amino acids: CASSFEESTDTQYF. The CDR3 nucleotides read TGTGCCAGCAGTTTCGAGGAGAGCACAGATACGCAGTATTTT. The chain couples TRBV27 to TRBJ2-3; no clear D gene. Deletions cut 3 bases from V and 0 bases from J, with 7 bases between. This CDR3 is built from 14 residues. Germline values: CDR1 MNHEY, CDR2 SMNVEV (reference sequence).

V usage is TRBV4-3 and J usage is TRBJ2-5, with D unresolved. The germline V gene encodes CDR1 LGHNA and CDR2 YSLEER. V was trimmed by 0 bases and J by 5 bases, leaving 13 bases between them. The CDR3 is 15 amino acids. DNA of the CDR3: TGCGCCAGCAGCCAAGAACGACACTTTGGGGAGACCCAGTACTTC. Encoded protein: CASSQERHFGETQYF.

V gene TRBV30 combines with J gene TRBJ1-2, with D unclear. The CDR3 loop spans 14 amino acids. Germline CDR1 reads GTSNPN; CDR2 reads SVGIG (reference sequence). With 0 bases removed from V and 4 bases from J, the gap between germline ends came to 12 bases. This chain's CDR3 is CAWSVKPRLYGYTF. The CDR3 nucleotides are TGTGCCTGGAGTGTAAAGCCCCGACTCTATGGCTACACCTTC.

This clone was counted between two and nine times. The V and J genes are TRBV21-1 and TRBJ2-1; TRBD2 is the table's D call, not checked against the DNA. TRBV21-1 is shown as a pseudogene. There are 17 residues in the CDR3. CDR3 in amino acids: CASSNHSGWSSYNEQFF. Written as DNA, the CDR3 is TGTGCCAGCAGCAATCATAGCGGGTGGAGCTCCTACAATGAGCAGTTCTTC.

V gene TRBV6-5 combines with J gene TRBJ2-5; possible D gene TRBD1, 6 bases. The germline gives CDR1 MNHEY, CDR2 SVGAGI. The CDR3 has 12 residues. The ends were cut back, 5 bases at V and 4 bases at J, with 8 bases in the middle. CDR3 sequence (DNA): TGTGCCAGCAGTCAACAGGGAGAGACCCAGTACTTC. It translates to CASSQQGETQYF.

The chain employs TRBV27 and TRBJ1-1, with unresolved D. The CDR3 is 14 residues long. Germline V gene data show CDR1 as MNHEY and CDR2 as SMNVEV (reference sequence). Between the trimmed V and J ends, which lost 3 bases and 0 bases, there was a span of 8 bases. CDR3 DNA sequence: TGTGCCAGCAGTTTCAGGCACCTGAACACTGAAGCTTTCTTT. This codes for CASSFRHLNTEAFF.

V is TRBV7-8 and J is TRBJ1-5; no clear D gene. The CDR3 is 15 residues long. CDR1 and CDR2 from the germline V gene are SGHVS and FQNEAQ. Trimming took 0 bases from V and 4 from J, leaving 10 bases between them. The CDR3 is CASSLAGPGNQPQHF. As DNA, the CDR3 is TGTGCCAGCAGCTTAGCCGGACCGGGAAATCAGCCCCAGCATTTT.

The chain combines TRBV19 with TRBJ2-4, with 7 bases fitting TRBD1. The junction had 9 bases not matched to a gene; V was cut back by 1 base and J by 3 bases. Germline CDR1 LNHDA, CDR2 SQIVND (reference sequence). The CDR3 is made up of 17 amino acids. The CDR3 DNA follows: TGTGCCAGTAGTATAGGCGGAAGGGGACAGAGCAAAAACATTCAGTACTTC. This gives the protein CASSIGGRGQSKNIQYF.

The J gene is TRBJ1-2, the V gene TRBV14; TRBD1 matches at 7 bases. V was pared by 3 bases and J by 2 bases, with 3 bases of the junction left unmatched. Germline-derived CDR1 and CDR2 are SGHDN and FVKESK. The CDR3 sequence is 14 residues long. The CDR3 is CASSHRQGNYGYTF. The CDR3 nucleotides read TGTGCCAGCAGCCACCGACAGGGAAACTATGGCTACACCTTC.